These T cell receptor beta chains were read from a single sample in a study of shared clonotypes between healthy human individuals. The method was immunoSEQ multiplex PCR; TCRdb's version includes in-frame clones alone and lacks a portion of them. The sample includes approximately 530,000 clones, 90% to 96% seen only once; the top ten take approximately 0.062%. The material sequenced was naive CD4+ T cells sorted from blood. The receptor set was obtained from a woman aged 30 to 39 in good health. The CDR3 runs from the conserved cysteine through the conserved F or W. The order of the fields is D gene, J gene, V gene, clone size, CDR3 protein, CDR3 DNA. The D gene is left open where the match is weak. Clone sizes are given selectively: once, few, many, or a class where the clone is expanded.

d_call: TRBD1
j_call: TRBJ2-7
v_call: TRBV5-4
clone_size: .
cdr3_aa: CASSSGTGGFSHEQYF
cdr3_nt: TGTGCCAGCAGCTCCGGGACAGGGGGCTTCTCTCACGAGCAGTACTTC

d_call: .
j_call: TRBJ2-5
v_call: TRBV18
clone_size: .
cdr3_aa: CASSPITGETQYF
cdr3_nt: TGTGCCAGCTCACCAATAACAGGGGAGACCCAGTACTTC

d_call: TRBD1
j_call: TRBJ1-2
v_call: TRBV28
clone_size: .
cdr3_aa: CASSLQGAYGYTF
cdr3_nt: TGTGCCAGCAGTTTACAGGGGGCCTATGGCTACACCTTC

d_call: TRBD1
j_call: TRBJ1-2
v_call: TRBV7-8
clone_size: .
cdr3_aa: CASSLRQGTSDYGYTF
cdr3_nt: TGTGCCAGCAGCCTAAGACAGGGAACTTCCGACTATGGCTACACCTTC

d_call: .
j_call: TRBJ2-3
v_call: TRBV20-1
clone_size: .
cdr3_aa: CSARRQAQYF
cdr3_nt: TGCAGTGCTAGGAGGCAGGCGCAGTATTTT

d_call: .
j_call: TRBJ1-1
v_call: TRBV28
clone_size: .
cdr3_aa: CASSSLPIAFF
cdr3_nt: TGTGCCAGCAGTTCACTTCCGATAGCTTTCTTT

d_call: .
j_call: TRBJ2-1
v_call: TRBV6-4
clone_size: .
cdr3_aa: CASSGAHGNEQFF
cdr3_nt: TGTGCCAGCAGTGGGGCGCATGGGAATGAGCAGTTCTTC

d_call: .
j_call: TRBJ1-5
v_call: TRBV30
clone_size: .
cdr3_aa: CAWSKRTGYNQPQHF
cdr3_nt: TGTGCCTGGAGTAAGAGAACAGGCTACAATCAGCCCCAGCATTTT

d_call: .
j_call: TRBJ1-2
v_call: TRBV5-1
clone_size: .
cdr3_aa: CASSLLGDGYTF
cdr3_nt: TGCGCCAGCAGCTTGTTGGGCGATGGCTACACCTTC

d_call: .
j_call: TRBJ2-5
v_call: TRBV19
clone_size: once
cdr3_aa: CASSGRVVGETQYF
cdr3_nt: TGTGCCAGTAGCGGCAGGGTTGTCGGAGAGACCCAGTACTTC

d_call: .
j_call: TRBJ2-7
v_call: TRBV10-3
clone_size: .
cdr3_aa: CAISVGGRSPQSSYEQYF
cdr3_nt: TGTGCCATCAGTGTTGGGGGGAGATCGCCACAAAGCTCCTACGAGCAGTACTTC

d_call: TRBD1
j_call: TRBJ1-5
v_call: TRBV4-1
clone_size: .
cdr3_aa: CASSFFLDRGTQPQHF
cdr3_nt: TGCGCCAGCAGTTTCTTCCTGGACAGGGGGACTCAGCCCCAGCATTTT

d_call: .
j_call: TRBJ2-5
v_call: TRBV5-6
clone_size: .
cdr3_aa: CASSLAGGTGTRETQYF
cdr3_nt: TGTGCCAGCAGCTTGGCGGGGGGGACAGGGACCAGAGAGACCCAGTACTTC

d_call: .
j_call: TRBJ1-2
v_call: TRBV29-1
clone_size: .
cdr3_aa: CSVAGFWNYGYTF
cdr3_nt: TGCAGCGTTGCGGGGTTCTGGAACTATGGCTACACCTTC

d_call: .
j_call: TRBJ2-5
v_call: TRBV28
clone_size: .
cdr3_aa: CALSGSGVGETQYF
cdr3_nt: TGTGCCCTTTCTGGCAGTGGCGTTGGGGAGACCCAGTACTTC

d_call: TRBD2
j_call: TRBJ2-7
v_call: TRBV30
clone_size: .
cdr3_aa: CAWRENRLAGEQYF
cdr3_nt: TGTGCCTGGAGAGAGAATAGACTAGCGGGAGAGCAGTACTTC

d_call: .
j_call: TRBJ1-1
v_call: TRBV7-3
clone_size: .
cdr3_aa: CASSLIPTVNTEAFF
cdr3_nt: TGTGCCAGCAGCTTAATCCCGACGGTGAACACTGAAGCTTTCTTT

d_call: .
j_call: TRBJ1-1
v_call: TRBV28
clone_size: .
cdr3_aa: CASSLRRGPEAFF
cdr3_nt: TGTGCCAGCAGTCTGCGACGGGGACCTGAAGCTTTCTTT

d_call: .
j_call: TRBJ2-5
v_call: TRBV5-1
clone_size: once
cdr3_aa: CASAGWEETQYF
cdr3_nt: TGCGCCAGCGCGGGATGGGAGGAGACCCAGTACTTC

d_call: .
j_call: TRBJ1-5
v_call: TRBV19
clone_size: .
cdr3_aa: CANRWGNQPQHF
cdr3_nt: TGTGCCAATCGGTGGGGCAATCAGCCCCAGCATTTT

d_call: .
j_call: TRBJ1-5
v_call: TRBV6-6
clone_size: once
cdr3_aa: CASSYNRPATDQPQHF
cdr3_nt: TGTGCCAGCAGCTACAACAGGCCGGCCACCGATCAGCCCCAGCATTTT

d_call: TRBD1
j_call: TRBJ1-1
v_call: TRBV7-9
clone_size: .
cdr3_aa: CASSLDQGGNTEAFF
cdr3_nt: TGTGCCAGCAGCTTAGACCAGGGGGGGAACACTGAAGCTTTCTTT

d_call: TRBD1
j_call: TRBJ1-4
v_call: TRBV11-2
clone_size: once
cdr3_aa: CASSLGGQGTNEKLFF
cdr3_nt: TGTGCCAGCAGCTTAGGAGGACAGGGAACTAATGAAAAACTGTTTTTT

d_call: TRBD1
j_call: TRBJ2-7
v_call: TRBV11-2
clone_size: .
cdr3_aa: CASSENRGLQQYF
cdr3_nt: TGTGCCAGCAGCGAAAACAGGGGGCTCCAGCAGTACTTC

d_call: .
j_call: TRBJ1-1
v_call: TRBV27
clone_size: .
cdr3_aa: CASSDQGYEAFF
cdr3_nt: TGTGCCAGCAGCGACCAGGGTTATGAAGCTTTCTTT

d_call: TRBD1
j_call: TRBJ2-7
v_call: TRBV15
clone_size: .
cdr3_aa: CATSRDLGQGLYEQYF
cdr3_nt: TGTGCCACCAGCAGAGATCTCGGACAGGGCCTATACGAGCAGTACTTC

d_call: TRBD1
j_call: TRBJ2-7
v_call: TRBV29-1
clone_size: .
cdr3_aa: CSVPGTGPYEQYF
cdr3_nt: TGCAGCGTCCCCGGGACAGGGCCCTACGAGCAGTACTTC

d_call: .
j_call: TRBJ2-2
v_call: TRBV18
clone_size: .
cdr3_aa: CASSPPPGTQGANTGELFF
cdr3_nt: TGTGCCAGCTCACCACCTCCGGGGACCCAGGGCGCGAACACCGGGGAGCTGTTTTTT

d_call: TRBD2
j_call: TRBJ2-3
v_call: TRBV9
clone_size: .
cdr3_aa: CASSVGGSQDTQYF
cdr3_nt: TGTGCCAGCAGCGTTGGCGGGAGTCAAGATACGCAGTATTTT

d_call: TRBD1
j_call: TRBJ1-1
v_call: TRBV7-9
clone_size: .
cdr3_aa: CASSARQGLNTEAFF
cdr3_nt: TGTGCCAGCAGCGCACGACAGGGCCTGAACACTGAAGCTTTCTTT

d_call: .
j_call: TRBJ1-5
v_call: TRBV19
clone_size: .
cdr3_aa: CASQKSGGYSNQPQHF
cdr3_nt: TGTGCCAGTCAAAAGTCCGGGGGTTATAGCAATCAGCCCCAGCATTTT

d_call: TRBD1
j_call: TRBJ1-2
v_call: TRBV28
clone_size: .
cdr3_aa: CASSPGGPGQGMNGYTF
cdr3_nt: TGTGCCAGCAGTCCGGGGGGCCCGGGACAGGGAATGAATGGCTACACCTTC

d_call: .
j_call: TRBJ2-7
v_call: TRBV30
clone_size: .
cdr3_aa: CAWIREGSSYEQYF
cdr3_nt: TGTGCCTGGATTCGCGAGGGCAGCTCCTACGAGCAGTACTTC

d_call: .
j_call: TRBJ2-3
v_call: TRBV7-9
clone_size: .
cdr3_aa: CASSLVGVTTDTQYF
cdr3_nt: TGTGCCAGCAGCTTAGTTGGGGTCACCACAGATACGCAGTATTTT

d_call: .
j_call: TRBJ1-2
v_call: TRBV10-2
clone_size: .
cdr3_aa: CASSAGPNYGYTF
cdr3_nt: TGCGCCAGCAGTGCAGGCCCGAACTATGGCTACACCTTC

d_call: TRBD1
j_call: TRBJ2-1
v_call: TRBV5-4
clone_size: .
cdr3_aa: CASSLSTGSNNEQFF
cdr3_nt: TGTGCCAGCAGCTTGTCGACAGGGTCGAACAATGAGCAGTTCTTC

d_call: .
j_call: TRBJ1-5
v_call: TRBV18
clone_size: .
cdr3_aa: CASSPRQGNQPQHF
cdr3_nt: TGTGCCAGCTCACCTAGACAGGGCAATCAGCCCCAGCATTTT

d_call: .
j_call: TRBJ2-5
v_call: TRBV6-1
clone_size: .
cdr3_aa: CASSEVGTDQETQYF
cdr3_nt: TGTGCCAGCAGTGAAGTAGGGACGGACCAAGAGACCCAGTACTTC

d_call: .
j_call: TRBJ1-1
v_call: TRBV27
clone_size: .
cdr3_aa: CASSLMPRVGINTEAFF
cdr3_nt: TGTGCCAGCAGTTTAATGCCCCGAGTGGGAATCAACACTGAAGCTTTCTTT

d_call: TRBD2
j_call: TRBJ2-7
v_call: TRBV6-5
clone_size: .
cdr3_aa: CASSYSLAGAWYEQYF
cdr3_nt: TGTGCCAGCAGTTACTCACTAGCGGGAGCGTGGTACGAGCAGTACTTC

d_call: TRBD1
j_call: TRBJ2-7
v_call: TRBV2
clone_size: .
cdr3_aa: CASSSRQGITYEQYF
cdr3_nt: TGTGCCAGCAGCTCCCGACAGGGGATCACCTACGAGCAGTACTTC

d_call: .
j_call: TRBJ2-1
v_call: TRBV23-1
clone_size: .
cdr3_aa: CANGERLGHSYNEQFF
cdr3_nt: TGCGCGAACGGGGAGAGGTTGGGTCACTCCTACAATGAGCAGTTCTTC

d_call: .
j_call: TRBJ1-5
v_call: TRBV21-1
clone_size: .
cdr3_aa: CASRNRGDCSPRGNQPQHF
cdr3_nt: TGTGCCAGCAGAAATAGGGGGGACTGTTCTCCTCGGGGCAATCAGCCCCAGCATTTT

d_call: .
j_call: TRBJ2-7
v_call: TRBV28
clone_size: .
cdr3_aa: CASWSGAYEQYF
cdr3_nt: TGTGCCAGCTGGTCCGGGGCCTACGAGCAGTACTTC